A selection of T cell receptor beta chains follows, all from one sample in a study of shared clonotypes between healthy human individuals. Profiled with immunoSEQ multiplex PCR; TCRdb holds only in-frame clones, not every one. The sample includes hundreds of thousands of clones, approximately 90% of them seen just once. The sequenced sample was naive CD8+ T cells sorted from blood. These receptors were collected from a man aged 25 to 45 in good health. The CDR3 runs from the conserved cysteine through the conserved F or W. Expanded clones get a size class; other rows say once, few or many, or leave the size out.

V gene	clone size	J gene	CDR3 protein
TRBV7-6	NA	TRBJ1-4	CASSSPGPTAEKLFF
TRBV28	NA	TRBJ2-1	CASSTPGLAENYNEQFF
TRBV6-1	NA	TRBJ2-7	CASSDGSNNYSYEQYF
TRBV19	NA	TRBJ1-5	CASSADPEGHQPQHF
TRBV4-3	NA	TRBJ2-5	CASSPGTSRETQYF
TRBV19	NA	TRBJ2-7	CASRPGTSVYEQYF
TRBV21-1	NA	TRBJ2-7	CASSKALSRRAQKVCEQYF
TRBV6-1	NA	TRBJ1-5	CASSELRQINQPQHF
TRBV27	NA	TRBJ1-5	CASSFAGANQPQHF
TRBV7-9	NA	TRBJ2-2	CASSLADSPPGTGELFF
TRBV5-1	NA	TRBJ2-7	CASSLGTSGSYEQYF
TRBV11-3	few	TRBJ1-5	CANPDNQPQHF
TRBV5-6	NA	TRBJ1-4	CASSSLVGQGNEKLFF
TRBV6-5	NA	TRBJ2-1	CASSYFRGDYNEQFF
TRBV27	NA	TRBJ2-7	CASSAAGRTYEQYF
TRBV7-2	NA	TRBJ2-1	CASSLDLSNSYNEQFF
TRBV19	NA	TRBJ2-3	CASSIDWTPLAGITDTQYF
TRBV2	NA	TRBJ2-1	CATGIRGTSGSGYNEQFF
TRBV4-1	NA	TRBJ2-3	CASSQESRTDTQYF
TRBV9	once	TRBJ2-2	CASSPQGTGELFF
TRBV9	once	TRBJ1-1	CASSPGSPEAFF
TRBV7-8	once	TRBJ2-5	CASSLVGGRETQYF
TRBV6-5	NA	TRBJ2-3	CAREAGSSTDTQYF
TRBV7-9	once	TRBJ2-7	CASSPAGGSYEQYF
TRBV11-2	NA	TRBJ2-1	CASSSPRNSGRAYNEQFF
TRBV2	NA	TRBJ2-1	CASSEFAREQFF
TRBV9	NA	TRBJ2-2	CASSAPVEAGELFF
TRBV2	once	TRBJ2-7	CASSVGTSVRYEQYF
TRBV29-1	NA	TRBJ2-2	CSVLSGGELFF
TRBV6-1	many	TRBJ1-4	CASGDGTGGEKLFF
TRBV29-1	NA	TRBJ2-7	CSAIQTGAPYEQYF
TRBV5-1	once	TRBJ2-7	CASSPSGGRTYEQYF
TRBV7-6	few	TRBJ2-1	CASSTGRNEQFF
TRBV4-1	NA	TRBJ2-7	CASSHTQDYEQYF
TRBV7-8	NA	TRBJ1-5	CASSLKVTEPQHF
TRBV28	NA	TRBJ2-4	CASSPSRGGPPKNIQYF
TRBV11-2	NA	TRBJ2-5	CASSLGQLGETQYF
TRBV18	NA	TRBJ2-1	CASSPGTVNPYNEQFF
TRBV29-1	once	TRBJ2-4	CSVGDIGLAKNIQYF
TRBV11-2	NA	TRBJ2-7	CASSLNYEQYF
TRBV11-2	NA	TRBJ2-1	CASSPGLAGPQEQFF
TRBV7-9	NA	TRBJ2-1	CASSSPNPDRGRGEQFF
TRBV4-1	few	TRBJ2-7	CASSQDRMDSYEQYF
TRBV5-1	many	TRBJ2-1	CASSLSRTSGGYNEQFF
TRBV7-9	NA	TRBJ2-2	CASSPDNTGELFF
TRBV29-1	NA	TRBJ2-2	CSVEGLNTGELFF
TRBV7-6	NA	TRBJ1-4	CASSLETGNEKLFF
TRBV27	NA	TRBJ2-7	CASSSGLASSYEQYF
TRBV9	NA	TRBJ1-1	CASSVTGATEAFF
TRBV19	NA	TRBJ2-1	CASSTLNTGITYNEQFF
TRBV28	NA	NA	CAIETGRWSPYEQYF
TRBV6-5	NA	TRBJ1-2	CASSSPRDRGAGYNF
TRBV2	NA	TRBJ2-7	CAGLSNPRAGGPGEQYF
TRBV28	NA	TRBJ1-1	CASRGHDTTEAFF